This T cell receptor (beta chain) stems from a study of blood T cell repertoires in COVID-19. Study background: The samples span acute and convalescent COVID-19 from the United States, Italy and Spain.

Germline CDR1 MDHEN, CDR2 SYDVKM. The CDR3 has 18 amino acids. V was pared by 11 bases and J by 4 bases, with 30 bases between. Authors' data handling: Amplification of reference gene primers provided the estimated nucleated cell counts. The protocol was immunoSEQ multiplex PCR, while the TCRdb copy is restricted to in-frame clones and leaves out a portion. V, J and clone size reflect that table, while D and trimming were determined from the DNA. The sample carries 100,000 to 150,000 clones, over 75% recorded once. This sequence originates from a man between 60 and 75 years old with acute or convalescent COVID-19. The V and J genes are TRBV28 and TRBJ2-1; tentatively, D is TRBD1 (7 bases). Sequencing used peripheral blood. The CDR3 loop is CAAGQGFGTDRIYNEQFF. The CDR3 coding sequence is TGTGCCGCGGGGCAAGGTTTCGGGACAGACCGAATATACAATGAGCAGTTCTTC.